The present T cell receptor (beta chain) was sequenced within a study of blood T cell repertoires in COVID-19. Turning to the study itself: The United States, Italy and Spain provided the acute and convalescent COVID-19 samples.

The CDR3 is 14 residues long. The trim removed 6 bases at V and 8 bases at J, leaving 5 bases unmatched. From germline, CDR1 is SGHRS and CDR2 YFSETQ. Some clones are missing from TCRdb's copy, which holds only in-frame ones; the method was immunoSEQ multiplex PCR. The sample records about 480,000 clones, more than 75% being singletons. Participants were aged about 18 to 90 years, lived in over 20 US areas, and enrolled virtually. Cohort placement rested on clinical history that participants reported themselves. The clonotype comes from a woman aged 35 to 49 who had recovered from COVID-19. The source material was PBMCs or T cells enriched from blood (not recorded which). The V and J genes are TRBV5-1 and TRBJ2-1, with 13 bases fitting TRBD2. The CDR3 sequence: CASTGTSGNYEQFF. CDR3 DNA sequence: TGCGCCAGCACGGGGACTAGCGGGAACTATGAGCAGTTCTTC. Supplemented by reference TRBV5-1 and TRBJ2-1, the full variable domain reads KAGVTQTPRYLIKTRGQQVTLSCSPISGHRSVSWYQQTPGQGLQFLFEYFSETQRNKGNFPGRFSGRQFSNSRSEMNVSTLELGDSALYLCASTGTSGNYEQFFGPGTRLTVL.